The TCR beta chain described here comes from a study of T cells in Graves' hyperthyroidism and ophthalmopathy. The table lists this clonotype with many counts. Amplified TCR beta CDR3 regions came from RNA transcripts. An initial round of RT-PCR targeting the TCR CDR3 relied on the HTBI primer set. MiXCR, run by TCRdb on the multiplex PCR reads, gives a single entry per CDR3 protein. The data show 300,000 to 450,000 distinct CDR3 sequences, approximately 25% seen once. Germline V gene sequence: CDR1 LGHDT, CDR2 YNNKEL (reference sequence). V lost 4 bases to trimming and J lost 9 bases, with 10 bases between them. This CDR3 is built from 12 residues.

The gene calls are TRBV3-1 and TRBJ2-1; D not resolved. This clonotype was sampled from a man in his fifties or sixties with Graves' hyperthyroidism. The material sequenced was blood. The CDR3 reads CASSRVDREQFF. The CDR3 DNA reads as TGTGCCAGCAGCCGAGTGGACCGTGAGCAGTTCTTC.